What follows is one TCR beta chain and its context. The table came from immunoSEQ multiplex PCR; TCRdb's copy has only in-frame clones and leaves some out. The sample has more than 200,000 clones; over 70% are singletons. V lost 2 bases and J 0 bases, leaving 11 bases between the germline ends. Germline V gives CDR1 KGHSH, CDR2 LQKENI. The CDR3 is made up of 16 amino acids. This record belongs to a study of blood T cell repertoires in COVID-19. Specimen: peripheral blood. The chain has TRBV18 and TRBJ1-3; no clear D gene. The receptor comes from a man in his forties with acute or convalescent COVID-19. CDR3: CASSPKRQSSGNTIYF. CDR3 in DNA: TGTGCCAGCTCACCAAAGCGGCAGAGCTCTGGAAACACCATATATTTT. Supplemented by reference TRBV18 and TRBJ1-3, the full variable domain reads NAGVMQNPRHLVRRRGQEARLRCSPMKGHSHVYWYRQLPEEGLKFMVYLQKENIIDESGMPKERFSAEFPKEGPSILRIQQVVRGDSAAYFCASSPKRQSSGNTIYFGEGSWLTVV.